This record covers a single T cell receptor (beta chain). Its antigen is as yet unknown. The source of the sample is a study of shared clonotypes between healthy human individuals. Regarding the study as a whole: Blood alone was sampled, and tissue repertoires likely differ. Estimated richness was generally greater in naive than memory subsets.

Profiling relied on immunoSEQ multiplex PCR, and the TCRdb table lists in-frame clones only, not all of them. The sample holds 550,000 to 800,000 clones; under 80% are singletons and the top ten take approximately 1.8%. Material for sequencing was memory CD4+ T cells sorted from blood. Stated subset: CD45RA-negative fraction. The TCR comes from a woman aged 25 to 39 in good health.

CDR3 amino acids: CASSLQLAGEGYTF. CDR3 nucleotide sequence: TGTGCCAGCAGTCTACAGTTAGCTGGAGAAGGCTACACCTTC. The chain joins TRBV6-1 to TRBJ1-2, with D unclear. This CDR3 has 14 amino acids. The ends were cut back, 5 bases at V and 8 bases at J, with 18 bases in the middle. Germline V gives CDR1 MNHNS, CDR2 SASEGT.